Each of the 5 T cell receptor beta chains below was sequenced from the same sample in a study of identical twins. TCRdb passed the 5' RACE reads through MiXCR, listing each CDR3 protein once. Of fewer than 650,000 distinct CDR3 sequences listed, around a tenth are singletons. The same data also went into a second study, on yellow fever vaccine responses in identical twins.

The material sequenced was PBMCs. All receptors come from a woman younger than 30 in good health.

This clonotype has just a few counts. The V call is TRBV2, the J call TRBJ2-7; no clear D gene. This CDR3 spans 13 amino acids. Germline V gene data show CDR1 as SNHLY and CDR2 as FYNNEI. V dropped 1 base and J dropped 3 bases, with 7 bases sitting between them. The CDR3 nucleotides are TGTGCCAGCAGTGAAGTTAGGAGCTACGAGCAGTACTTC. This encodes CASSEVRSYEQYF. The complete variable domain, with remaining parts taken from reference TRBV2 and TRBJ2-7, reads EPEVTQTPSHQVTQMGQEVILRCVPISNHLYFYWYRQILGQKVEFLVSFYNNEISEKSEIFDDQFSVERPDGSNFTLKIRSTKLEDSAMYFCASSEVRSYEQYFGPGTRLTVT.

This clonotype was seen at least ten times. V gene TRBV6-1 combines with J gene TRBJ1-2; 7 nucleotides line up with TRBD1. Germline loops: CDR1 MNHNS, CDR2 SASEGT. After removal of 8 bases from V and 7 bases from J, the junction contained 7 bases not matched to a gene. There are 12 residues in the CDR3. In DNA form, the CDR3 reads TGTGCCAGCTTTTCTCAGGGGGTTGGCTACACCTTC. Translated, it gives CASFSQGVGYTF.

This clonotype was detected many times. Here the CDR3 reads CAISESIAATGELFF. The CDR3 DNA is TGTGCCATCAGTGAGTCGATCGCGGCGACCGGGGAGCTGTTTTTT. The chain employs TRBV10-3 and TRBJ2-2; D ambiguous. V lost 0 bases, J lost 5 bases, and 10 bases lay in between. The germline gives CDR1 ENHRY, CDR2 SYGVKD. The CDR3 totals 15 residues.

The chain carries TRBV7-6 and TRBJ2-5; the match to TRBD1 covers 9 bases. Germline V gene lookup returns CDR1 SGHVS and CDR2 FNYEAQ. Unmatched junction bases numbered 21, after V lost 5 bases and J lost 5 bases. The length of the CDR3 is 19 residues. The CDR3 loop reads CASSPTQGGTGMFYETQYF. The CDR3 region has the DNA TGTGCCAGCAGCCCAACCCAGGGCGGGACAGGGATGTTTTATGAGACCCAGTACTTC.

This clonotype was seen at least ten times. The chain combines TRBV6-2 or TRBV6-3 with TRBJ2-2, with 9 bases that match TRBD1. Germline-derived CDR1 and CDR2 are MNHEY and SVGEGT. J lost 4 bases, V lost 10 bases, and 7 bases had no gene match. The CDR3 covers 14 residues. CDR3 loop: CATGQGTRTGELFF. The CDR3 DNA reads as TGTGCCACCGGACAGGGGACCCGCACCGGGGAGCTGTTTTTT.